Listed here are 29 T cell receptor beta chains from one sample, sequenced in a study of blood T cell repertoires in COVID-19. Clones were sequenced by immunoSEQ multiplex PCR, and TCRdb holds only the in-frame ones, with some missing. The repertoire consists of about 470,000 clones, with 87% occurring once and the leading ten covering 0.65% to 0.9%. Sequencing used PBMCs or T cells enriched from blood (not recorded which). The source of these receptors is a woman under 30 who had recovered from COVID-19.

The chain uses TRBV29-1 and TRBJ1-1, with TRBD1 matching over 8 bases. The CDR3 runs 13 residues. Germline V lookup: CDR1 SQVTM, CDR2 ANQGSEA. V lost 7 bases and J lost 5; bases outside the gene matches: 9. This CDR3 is CSASDRDGTEAFF. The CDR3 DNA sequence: TGCAGCGCCTCGGACAGGGATGGGACTGAAGCTTTCTTT.

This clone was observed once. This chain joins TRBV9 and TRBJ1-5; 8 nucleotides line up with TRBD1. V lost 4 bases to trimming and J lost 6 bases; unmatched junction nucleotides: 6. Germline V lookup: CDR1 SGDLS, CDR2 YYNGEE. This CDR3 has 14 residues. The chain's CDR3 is CASSHPTGGQPQHF. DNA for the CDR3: TGTGCCAGCAGCCATCCCACAGGGGGTCAGCCCCAGCATTTT. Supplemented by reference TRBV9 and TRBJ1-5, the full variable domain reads DSGVTQTPKHLITATGQRVTLRCSPRSGDLSVYWYQQSLDQGLQFLIQYYNGEERAKGNILERFSAQQFPDLHSELNLSSLELGDSALYFCASSHPTGGQPQHFGDGTRLSIL.

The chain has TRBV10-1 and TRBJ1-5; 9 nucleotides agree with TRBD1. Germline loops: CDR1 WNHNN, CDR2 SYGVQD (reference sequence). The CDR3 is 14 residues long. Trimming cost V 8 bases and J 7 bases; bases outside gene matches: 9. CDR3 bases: TGCGCCAGCCCTACGACAGGGGGTGACCAGCCCCAGCATTTT. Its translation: CASPTTGGDQPQHF.

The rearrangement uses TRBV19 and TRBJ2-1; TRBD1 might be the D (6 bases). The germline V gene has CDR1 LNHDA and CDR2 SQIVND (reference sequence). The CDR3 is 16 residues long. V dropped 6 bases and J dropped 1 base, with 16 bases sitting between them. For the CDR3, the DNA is TGTGCCAGTAGCCCCCGCAGGGGTGGATCCTACAATGAGCAGTTCTTC. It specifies CASSPRRGGSYNEQFF.

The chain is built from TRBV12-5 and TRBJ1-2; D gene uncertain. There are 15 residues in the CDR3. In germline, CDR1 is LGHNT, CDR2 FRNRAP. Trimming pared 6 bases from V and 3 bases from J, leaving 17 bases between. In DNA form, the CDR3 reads TGTGCTAGTGGCCTTAACACCGGGATTTACTATGGCTACACCTTC. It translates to CASGLNTGIYYGYTF.

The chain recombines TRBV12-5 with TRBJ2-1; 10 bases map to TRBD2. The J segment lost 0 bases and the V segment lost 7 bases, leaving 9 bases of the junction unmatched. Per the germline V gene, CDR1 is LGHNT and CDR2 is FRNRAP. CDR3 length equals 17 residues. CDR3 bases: TGTGCTAGTGCCGGGAAGCGGGGGGGGCTCTCCTACAATGAGCAGTTCTTC. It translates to CASAGKRGGLSYNEQFF.

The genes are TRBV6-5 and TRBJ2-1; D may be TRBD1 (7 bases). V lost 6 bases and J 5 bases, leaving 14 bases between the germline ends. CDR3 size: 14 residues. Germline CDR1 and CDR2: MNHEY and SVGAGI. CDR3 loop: CASSRGTVNNEQFF. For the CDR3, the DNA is TGTGCCAGCAGCCGCGGGACAGTCAACAATGAGCAGTTCTTC.

CDR3 protein: CASSYGGRGYTF. The CDR3 nucleotides are TGTGCCAGCAGTTATGGGGGGAGAGGCTACACCTTC. V gene TRBV7-6 combines with J gene TRBJ1-2; D might be TRBD1 (5 bases). CDR1 and CDR2 (germline): SGHVS, FNYEAQ. This CDR3 comprises 12 residues. Trimming removed 6 bases from V and 8 bases from J, with 13 bases in between.

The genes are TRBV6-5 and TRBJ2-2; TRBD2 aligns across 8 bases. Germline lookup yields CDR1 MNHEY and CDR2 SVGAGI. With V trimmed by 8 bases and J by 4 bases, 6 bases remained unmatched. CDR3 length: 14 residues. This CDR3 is CASRRSGSTGELFF. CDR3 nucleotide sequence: TGTGCCAGCCGACGCAGCGGGAGCACCGGGGAGCTGTTTTTT.

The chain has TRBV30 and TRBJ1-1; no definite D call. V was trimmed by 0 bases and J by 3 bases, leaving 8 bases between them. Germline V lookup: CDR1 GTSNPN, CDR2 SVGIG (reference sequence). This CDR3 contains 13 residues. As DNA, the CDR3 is TGTGCCTGGAGTGTATCGTATGACACTGAAGCTTTCTTT. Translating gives CAWSVSYDTEAFF.

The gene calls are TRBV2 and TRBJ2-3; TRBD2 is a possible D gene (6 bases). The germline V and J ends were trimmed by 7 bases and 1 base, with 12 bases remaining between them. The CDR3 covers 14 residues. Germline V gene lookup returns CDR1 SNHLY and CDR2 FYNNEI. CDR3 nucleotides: TGTGCCAGCATGGGAGGCGGTGGCACAGATACGCAGTATTTT. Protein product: CASMGGGGTDTQYF. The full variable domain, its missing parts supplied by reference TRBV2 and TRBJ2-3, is EPEVTQTPSHQVTQMGQEVILRCVPISNHLYFYWYRQILGQKVEFLVSFYNNEISEKSEIFDDQFSVERPDGSNFTLKIRSTKLEDSAMYFCASMGGGGTDTQYFGPGTRLTVL.

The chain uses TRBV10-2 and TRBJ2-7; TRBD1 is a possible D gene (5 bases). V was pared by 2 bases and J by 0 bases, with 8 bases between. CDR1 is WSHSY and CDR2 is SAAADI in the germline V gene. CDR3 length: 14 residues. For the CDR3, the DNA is TGCGCCAGCAGTGAGGGCAGGGTCTCCTACGAGCAGTACTTC. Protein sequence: CASSEGRVSYEQYF.

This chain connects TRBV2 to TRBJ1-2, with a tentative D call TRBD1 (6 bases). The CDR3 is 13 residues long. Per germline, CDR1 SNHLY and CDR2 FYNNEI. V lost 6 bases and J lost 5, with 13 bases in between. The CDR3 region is CASSQGQVYGYTF. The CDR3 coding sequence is TGTGCCAGCAGCCAGGGACAAGTATATGGCTACACCTTC.

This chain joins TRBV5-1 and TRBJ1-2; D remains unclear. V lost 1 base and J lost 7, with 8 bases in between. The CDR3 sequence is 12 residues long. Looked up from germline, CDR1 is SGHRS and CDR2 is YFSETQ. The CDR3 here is CASSLTGTGYTF. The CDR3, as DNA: TGCGCCAGCAGCTTGACGGGTACTGGCTACACCTTC.

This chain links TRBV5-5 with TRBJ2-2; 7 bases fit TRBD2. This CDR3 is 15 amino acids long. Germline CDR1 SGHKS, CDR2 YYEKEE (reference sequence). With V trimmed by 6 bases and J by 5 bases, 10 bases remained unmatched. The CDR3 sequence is CASTVGRAETGELFF. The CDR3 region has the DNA TGTGCCAGCACCGTGGGGAGGGCGGAAACCGGGGAGCTGTTTTTT.

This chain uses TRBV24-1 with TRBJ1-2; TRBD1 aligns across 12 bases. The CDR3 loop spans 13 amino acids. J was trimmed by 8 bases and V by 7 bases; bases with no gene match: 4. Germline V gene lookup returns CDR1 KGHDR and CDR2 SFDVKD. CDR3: CATRGQGAWGYTF. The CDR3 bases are TGTGCCACCAGGGGACAGGGGGCTTGGGGCTACACCTTC.

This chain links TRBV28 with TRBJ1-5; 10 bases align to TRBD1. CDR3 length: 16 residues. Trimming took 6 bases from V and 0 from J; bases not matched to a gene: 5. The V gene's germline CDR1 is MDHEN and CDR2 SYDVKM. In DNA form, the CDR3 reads TGTGCCAGCAGGGACAGGGGGGAAGTTAGCAATCAGCCCCAGCATTTT. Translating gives CASRDRGEVSNQPQHF.

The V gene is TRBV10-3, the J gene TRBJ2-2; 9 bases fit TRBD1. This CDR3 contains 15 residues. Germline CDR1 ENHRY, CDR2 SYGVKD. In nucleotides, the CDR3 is TGTGCGTCTTACACCGGGACAGGGAACCACGGGGAGCTGTTTTTT. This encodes CASYTGTGNHGELFF.

CDR3 sequence (DNA): TGTGCCAGCAGTGGAGACAGGGTTTCTAATGAAAAACTGTTTTTT. Amino acid sequence: CASSGDRVSNEKLFF. J is TRBJ1-4 and V is TRBV28, with 7 nucleotides matching TRBD1. This CDR3 is built from 15 residues. Germline CDR1 MDHEN, CDR2 SYDVKM. J gave up 3 bases and V 5 bases, and 6 bases lay outside the gene matches.

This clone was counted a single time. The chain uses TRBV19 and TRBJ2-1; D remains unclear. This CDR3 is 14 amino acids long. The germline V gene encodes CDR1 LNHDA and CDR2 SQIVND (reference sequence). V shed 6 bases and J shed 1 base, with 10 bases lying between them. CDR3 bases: TGTGCCAGTAGCCGACTGTATTCCTACAATGAGCAGTTCTTC. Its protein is CASSRLYSYNEQFF.

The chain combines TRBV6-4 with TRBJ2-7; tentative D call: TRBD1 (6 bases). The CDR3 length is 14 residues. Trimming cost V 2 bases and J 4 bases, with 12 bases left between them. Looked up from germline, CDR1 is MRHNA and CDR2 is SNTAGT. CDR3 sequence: CASSDRGFTYEQYF. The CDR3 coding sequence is TGTGCCAGCAGTGACAGGGGGTTTACGTACGAGCAGTACTTC.

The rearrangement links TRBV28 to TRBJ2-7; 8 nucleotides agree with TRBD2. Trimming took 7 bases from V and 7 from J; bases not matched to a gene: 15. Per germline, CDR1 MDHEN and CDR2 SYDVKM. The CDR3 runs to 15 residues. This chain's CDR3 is CASKHRASGSREQYF. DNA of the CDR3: TGTGCCAGCAAGCACCGGGCTAGCGGGTCCAGAGAGCAGTACTTC.

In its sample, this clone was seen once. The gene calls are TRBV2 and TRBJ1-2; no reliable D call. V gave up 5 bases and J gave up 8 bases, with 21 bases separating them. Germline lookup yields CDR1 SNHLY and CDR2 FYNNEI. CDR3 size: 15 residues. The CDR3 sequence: CASSKPPRGTGGYTF. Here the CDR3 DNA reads TGTGCCAGCAGTAAACCGCCCCGGGGTACTGGGGGCTACACCTTC.

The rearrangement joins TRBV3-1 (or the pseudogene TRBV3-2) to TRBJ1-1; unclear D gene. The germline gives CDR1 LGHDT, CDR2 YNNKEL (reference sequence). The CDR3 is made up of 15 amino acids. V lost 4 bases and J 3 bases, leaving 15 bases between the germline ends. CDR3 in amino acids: CASSPGVSTDTEAFF. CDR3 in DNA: TGTGCCAGCAGCCCCGGGGTCTCAACGGACACTGAAGCTTTCTTT.

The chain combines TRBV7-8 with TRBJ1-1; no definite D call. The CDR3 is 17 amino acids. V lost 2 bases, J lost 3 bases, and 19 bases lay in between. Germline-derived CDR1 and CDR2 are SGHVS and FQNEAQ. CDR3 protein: CASSLRSQTYEDTEAFF. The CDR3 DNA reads TGTGCCAGCAGCTTACGGTCACAGACATATGAAGACACTGAAGCTTTCTTT. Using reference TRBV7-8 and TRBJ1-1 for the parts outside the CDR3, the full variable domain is GAGVSQSPRYKVAKRGQDVALRCDPISGHVSLFWYQQALGQGPEFLTYFQNEAQLDKSGLPSDRFFAERPEGSVSTLKIQRTQQEDSAVYLCASSLRSQTYEDTEAFFGQGTRLTVV.

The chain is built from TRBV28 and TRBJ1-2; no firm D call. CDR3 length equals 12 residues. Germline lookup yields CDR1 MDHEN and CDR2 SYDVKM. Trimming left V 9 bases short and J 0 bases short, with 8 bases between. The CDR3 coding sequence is TGTGCCAGTCGACAACCTAACTATGGCTACACCTTC. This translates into CASRQPNYGYTF.

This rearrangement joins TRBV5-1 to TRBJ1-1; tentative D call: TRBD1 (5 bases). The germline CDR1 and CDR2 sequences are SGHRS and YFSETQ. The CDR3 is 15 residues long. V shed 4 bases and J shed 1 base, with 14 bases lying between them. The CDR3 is CASSATPTGNTEAFF. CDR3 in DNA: TGCGCCAGCAGCGCCACCCCTACAGGGAACACTGAAGCTTTCTTT.

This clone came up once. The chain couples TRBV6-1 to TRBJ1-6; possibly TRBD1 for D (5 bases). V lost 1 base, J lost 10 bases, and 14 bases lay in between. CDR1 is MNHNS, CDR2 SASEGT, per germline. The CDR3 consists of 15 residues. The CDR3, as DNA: TGTGCCAGCAGTGAAGGTGACAGAATAAGCTCACCCCTCCACTTT. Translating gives CASSEGDRISSPLHF.

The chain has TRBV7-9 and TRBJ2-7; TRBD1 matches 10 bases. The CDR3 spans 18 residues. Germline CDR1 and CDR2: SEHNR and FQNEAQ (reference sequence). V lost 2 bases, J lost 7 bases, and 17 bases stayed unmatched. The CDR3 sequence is CASSLYTDRGQGNREQYF. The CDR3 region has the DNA TGTGCCAGCAGCTTATACACTGACCGGGGACAGGGGAACCGAGAGCAGTACTTC.